Sequencing of this TCR beta chain was carried out in a study of T cell changes during pregnancy in multiple sclerosis. This CDR3 spans 18 amino acids. The V gene lost 3 bases and the J gene lost 0 bases, with 18 bases spanning the gap. CDR1 MGHRA and CDR2 YSYEKL come from the germline V gene. Assay used: immunoSEQ multiplex PCR; TCRdb lists only in-frame clones, some missing. Here the sample spans around 34,000 clones, nearly 90% being singletons. The source is a female donor with multiple sclerosis, enrolled in a pregnancy study. The specimen comprised CD4+ T cells from peripheral blood mononuclear cells, sampled in the second trimester of pregnancy. The rearrangement uses TRBV4-1 and TRBJ2-1; no clear D. In nucleotides, the CDR3 is TGCGCCAGCAGCCAGATCCAGTCTAGGAAATTCTCCTACAATGAGCAGTTCTTC. Protein product: CASSQIQSRKFSYNEQFF.